This passage covers 10 T cell receptor beta chains from one sample sequenced in a study of response to subunit inactivated influenza vaccine. From the RT-PCR reads, TCRdb called clonotypes with MiXCR, one entry per CDR3 protein. The data show roughly 630,000 distinct CDR3 sequences, with 13% to 15% seen just once and 7.5% to 9% held by the top ten. The sample was PBMCs from blood, taken around 15 days before vaccination. The receptors originated from a middle-aged man who received an inactivated influenza vaccine.

The V gene is TRBV15, the J gene TRBJ1-2; D is possibly TRBD1 (5 bases). The CDR3 totals 13 residues. The ends were cut back, 2 bases at V and 7 bases at J, with 11 bases in the middle. Germline CDR1 is LNHNV and CDR2 is YYDKDF (reference sequence). The CDR3 spells CATSRTQGSGYTF. For the CDR3, the DNA is TGTGCCACCAGCAGAACCCAGGGAAGTGGCTACACCTTC. Full variable domain (rest looked up from reference TRBV15 and TRBJ1-2): DAMVIQNPRYQVTQFGKPVTLSCSQTLNHNVMYWYQQKSSQAPKLLFHYYDKDFNNEADTPDNFQSRRPNTSFCFLDIRSPGLGDTAMYLCATSRTQGSGYTFGSGTRLTVV.

This clonotype has just a few counts. The rearrangement uses TRBV4-3 and TRBJ1-2, with 8 positions matching TRBD1. With 4 bases clipped from V and 4 bases from J, the junction kept 5 bases outside the gene matches. Germline CDR1 is LGHNA and CDR2 is YSLEER. This CDR3 region has 14 residues. The CDR3 protein is CASSPDREGYGYTF. The CDR3 DNA is TGCGCCAGCAGCCCGGACAGGGAAGGCTATGGCTACACCTTC.

The J gene is TRBJ2-7, the V gene TRBV3-1; D remains ambiguous. The germline V gene has CDR1 LGHDT and CDR2 YNNKEL (reference sequence). The CDR3 is 12 amino acids. V gave up 3 bases and J gave up 6 bases, with 9 bases separating them. This chain's CDR3 is CASSHAGIEQYF. CDR3 bases: TGTGCCAGCAGCCACGCAGGAATCGAGCAGTACTTC.

V is TRBV11-2 and J is TRBJ2-1; TRBD2 matches at 11 bases. The junction had 7 bases not matched to a gene; V was cut back by 0 bases and J by 0 bases. Germline V gene lookup returns CDR1 SGHAT and CDR2 FQNNGV. The CDR3 totals 19 residues. As DNA, the CDR3 is TGTGCCAGCAGCTTAGATGAGACTAGCGGGGTTAGCTCCTACAATGAGCAGTTCTTC. It yields the protein CASSLDETSGVSSYNEQFF. Combining the CDR3 with reference TRBV11-2 and TRBJ2-1 gives the whole variable domain EAGVAQSPRYKIIEKRQSVAFWCNPISGHATLYWYQQILGQGPKLLIQFQNNGVVDDSQLPKDRFSAERLKGVDSTLKIQPAKLEDSAVYLCASSLDETSGVSSYNEQFFGPGTRLTVL.

The V call is TRBV7-6, the J call TRBJ2-1; either TRBD1 or TRBD2 may supply D (5 bases each). Germline V gives CDR1 SGHVS, CDR2 FNYEAQ. Trimming shortened V by 1 base and J by 4 bases, and 14 bases separated the two germline ends. This CDR3 spans 16 amino acids. CDR3 protein: CASSLEYGATYNEQFF. As DNA, the CDR3 is TGTGCCAGCAGCTTAGAGTACGGGGCCACGTACAATGAGCAGTTCTTC.

This chain uses TRBV9 with TRBJ2-2, with unresolved D. Germline CDR1 SGDLS, CDR2 YYNGEE. V was trimmed by 4 bases and J by 7 bases, leaving 17 bases between them. CDR3 length equals 15 residues. The CDR3 region is CASSPGPGRIGELFF. Written as DNA, the CDR3 is TGTGCCAGCAGCCCTGGGCCGGGCAGGATCGGGGAGCTGTTTTTT.

The CDR3 nucleotides are TGTGCCACCGAAGCTAGCGACCACCTTAGTGAGCAGTTCTTC. This translates into CATEASDHLSEQFF. This rearrangement joins TRBV24-1 to TRBJ2-1, with D maybe TRBD2 (6 bases). Germline CDR1 KGHDR, CDR2 SFDVKD. V lost 9 bases and J lost 9, with 20 bases in between. The CDR3 covers 14 residues.

This clonotype turned up a few times. This sequence joins TRBV5-8 and TRBJ2-1; TRBD2 matches at 8 bases. This CDR3 has 17 amino acids. Germline CDR1 reads SGHTS; CDR2 reads YDEGEE. V lost 4 bases and J lost 4; bases outside the gene matches: 13. DNA of the CDR3: TGTGCCAGCAGCCGCAGAATAGCGGGAACGCGGTACAATGAGCAGTTCTTC. Its protein is CASSRRIAGTRYNEQFF.

This clonotype was seen repeatedly, ten times or more. The rearrangement joins TRBV4-3 to TRBJ2-7; 14 nucleotides agree with TRBD2. Germline V CDR1 and CDR2: LGHNA, YSLEER. CDR3 size: 15 residues. Losses at the gene ends were 3 bases for V and 2 bases for J; bases not matched to a gene: 0. The CDR3 loop reads CASSQGLAGAYEQYF. DNA of the CDR3: TGCGCCAGCAGCCAGGGACTAGCGGGAGCCTACGAGCAGTACTTC.

The chain joins TRBV5-1 to TRBJ1-6; no clear D gene. CDR1 and CDR2 (germline): SGHRS, YFSETQ. The length of the CDR3 is 13 residues. V gave up 5 bases and J gave up 5 bases, with 8 bases separating them. CDR3 sequence reads: CASREADNSPLHF. The CDR3 DNA reads as TGCGCCAGCAGGGAGGCGGATAATTCACCCCTCCACTTT.